Each of the 30 T cell receptor beta chains below was sequenced from the same sample in a study of T cells after yellow fever vaccination. Via MiXCR, TCRdb re-called the 5' RACE reads, giving one row per CDR3 protein. The sample gives around 160,000 distinct CDR3 sequences, 6% to 7.5% of which show up once; 2.5% is in the top ten. The input for sequencing was CD4+ T cells sorted from PBMCs, taken roughly 5 days after the first yellow fever vaccination. The source of these receptors is a young man who received the YFV17D yellow fever vaccine.

This clonotype was observed many times. This chain connects TRBV29-1 to TRBJ2-5, with D possibly TRBD2 on 6 matching bases. This CDR3 contains 13 residues. The V and J ends lost 8 bases and 3 bases respectively, with 16 bases between them. In germline, CDR1 is SQVTM, CDR2 ANQGSEA. Written as DNA, the CDR3 is TGCAGCCAAGCGGTTGTAGCGGAAGAGACCCAGTACTTC. Its protein is CSQAVVAEETQYF.

In its sample, this clonotype was seen a few times. The chain employs TRBV5-1 and TRBJ1-6; possibly TRBD1 for D (6 bases). Between the trimmed V and J ends, which lost 0 bases and 0 bases, there was a span of 10 bases. This CDR3 is built from 17 residues. Germline V lookup: CDR1 SGHRS, CDR2 YFSETQ. DNA of the CDR3: TGCGCCAGCAGCTTGGGAGACAGGAACTCCTATAATTCACCCCTCCACTTT. This translates into CASSLGDRNSYNSPLHF.

The V gene is TRBV5-1, the J gene TRBJ2-3; 9 nucleotides agree with TRBD2. V gave up 4 bases and J gave up 4 bases; unmatched junction bases: 4. From germline, CDR1 is SGHRS and CDR2 YFSETQ. The CDR3 consists of 14 residues. The CDR3 is CASSRGGASDTQYF. The CDR3 bases are TGCGCCAGCAGCCGCGGGGGGGCCTCAGATACGCAGTATTTT.

This clonotype was seen a handful of times. CDR3 loop: CSARGGSAGPQHF. The CDR3 nucleotides read TGCAGTGCTAGAGGCGGCAGCGCGGGGCCCCAGCATTTT. The V call is TRBV20-1, the J call TRBJ1-5; D unclear. Germline CDR1 reads DFQATT; CDR2 reads SNEGSKA (reference sequence). The germline V and J ends were trimmed by 1 base and 9 bases, with 13 bases remaining between them. The CDR3 contains 13 residues.

This clonotype has ten or more counts. The chain is built from TRBV12-3 or TRBV12-4 and TRBJ1-2; D is uncertain. The CDR3 has 11 amino acids. V was clipped by 6 bases and J by 1 base, with 3 bases between them. The CDR3 coding sequence is TGTGCCAGCAGCCTTAACTATGGCTACACCTTC. This sequence encodes CASSLNYGYTF.

This clonotype was seen a handful of times. V gene TRBV20-1 combines with J gene TRBJ2-2; D possibly corresponds to TRBD2 (6 bases). Germline V lookup: CDR1 DFQATT, CDR2 SNEGSKA (reference sequence). The ends were cut back, 3 bases at V and 1 base at J, with 6 bases in the middle. The CDR3 has 13 amino acids. The CDR3 nucleotides are TGCAGTGCTAGCGGGGGGAACACCGGGGAGCTGTTTTTT. This codes for CSASGGNTGELFF.

Regarding this clonotype: This may come from a read error, since a much larger clone is one base off. V is TRBV7-9 and J is TRBJ2-3, with unresolved D. With 8 bases removed from V and 6 bases from J, the gap between germline ends came to 15 bases. The CDR3 loop spans 13 amino acids. Germline lookup yields CDR1 SEHNR and CDR2 FQNEAQ (reference sequence). CDR3 protein: CASETSTWDTQYF. Here the CDR3 DNA reads TGTGCCAGCGAAACATCTACCTGGGATACGCAGTATTTT.

The chain employs TRBV29-1 and TRBJ1-5; 7 nucleotides line up with TRBD1. Germline CDR1 reads SQVTM; CDR2 reads ANQGSEA. The CDR3 is made up of 12 amino acids. In DNA form, the CDR3 reads TGCATCGTCCAGGGGGAAAATCAGCCCCAGCATTTT. It codes for CIVQGENQPQHF.

Ten or more counts support this clonotype. The V gene is TRBV6-5, the J gene TRBJ2-5; no clear D gene. The CDR3 runs 15 residues. Germline V CDR1 and CDR2: MNHEY, SVGAGI. V was shortened by 10 bases and J by 5 bases, with 23 bases between the two germline ends. The CDR3 DNA is TGTGCCACCCCTTCGATAGAGGTCGTAATGGAGACCCAGTACTTC. It is translated as CATPSIEVVMETQYF.

This clonotype was recorded at least ten times. The chain uses TRBV7-2 and TRBJ1-2; possibly TRBD1 for D (5 bases). Trimming left V 2 bases short and J 2 bases short, with 9 bases between. Germline V gene data show CDR1 as SGHTA and CDR2 as FQGNSA. The CDR3 spans 14 residues. The CDR3 nucleotides are TGTGCCAGCAGCTTAAGGAGACAGAACTATGGCTACACCTTC. This sequence encodes CASSLRRQNYGYTF.

This clonotype occurred many times. V and J are TRBV12-3 or TRBV12-4 and TRBJ1-6; D is unresolved. The CDR3 has 17 amino acids. With 0 bases removed from V and 0 bases from J, the gap between germline ends came to 9 bases. CDR3 nucleotide sequence: TGTGCCAGCAGTTTAGCGCAGAAGAGCTCCTATAATTCACCCCTCCACTTT. It specifies CASSLAQKSSYNSPLHF.

This clonotype was seen at least ten times. The rearrangement uses TRBV2 and TRBJ1-1; D might be TRBD1 (6 bases). The germline V gene has CDR1 SNHLY and CDR2 FYNNEI. The CDR3 length is 14 residues. V was pared by 5 bases and J by 0 bases, with 10 bases between. The CDR3 coding sequence is TGTGCCAGCAGTCAACAGGGTCTGAACACTGAAGCTTTCTTT. Its translation: CASSQQGLNTEAFF.

The chain is built from TRBV12-3 or TRBV12-4 and TRBJ2-3; D is ambiguous. The V gene lost 8 bases and the J gene lost 0 bases, with 18 bases spanning the gap. The CDR3 spans 16 residues. The CDR3 region is CASSPSEFGSTDTQYF. The CDR3 DNA is TGTGCCAGCTCTCCCAGTGAGTTTGGGAGCACAGATACGCAGTATTTT.

This clonotype was found many times. The genes are TRBV5-1 and TRBJ2-2; perhaps TRBD1 as D (6 bases). The CDR3 is 15 amino acids. Trimming removed 0 bases at V and 5 bases at J, with 11 bases between. Germline lookup yields CDR1 SGHRS and CDR2 YFSETQ. The CDR3 loop reads CASSLGHRDTGELFF. The CDR3 nucleotides read TGCGCCAGCAGCTTGGGTCACAGGGATACCGGGGAGCTGTTTTTT.

This clonotype has a count of ten or more. The chain is built from TRBV6-2 or TRBV6-3 and TRBJ2-7; D is ambiguous. CDR1 is MNHEY, CDR2 SVGEGT, per germline. V was cut by 6 bases and J by 3 bases, with 3 bases left in between. The CDR3 loop spans 10 amino acids. The chain's CDR3 is CASSDYEQYV. Here the CDR3 DNA reads TGTGCCAGCAGCGACTACGAGCAGTACGTC.

The rearrangement links TRBV11-2 to TRBJ2-1, with D unresolved. Looked up from germline, CDR1 is SGHAT and CDR2 is FQNNGV. The CDR3 contains 11 residues. V lost 2 bases and J 9 bases, leaving 5 bases between the germline ends. In nucleotides, the CDR3 is TGTGCCAGCAGCTTATCCGGTGAGCAGTTCTTC. It codes for CASSLSGEQFF.

V is TRBV7-9 and J is TRBJ2-2; D is possibly TRBD1 (5 bases). Between the trimmed V and J ends, which lost 3 bases and 0 bases, there was a span of 8 bases. This CDR3 is built from 15 residues. Germline V gene lookup returns CDR1 SEHNR and CDR2 FQNEAQ (reference sequence). CDR3 in amino acids: CASSLTATNTGELFF. In DNA, the CDR3 is TGTGCCAGCAGCTTGACAGCCACGAACACCGGGGAGCTGTTTTTT.

This clonotype was detected many times. The chain uses TRBV12-3 or TRBV12-4 and TRBJ1-2; D is unclear. The length of the CDR3 is 14 residues. V was cut by 6 bases and J by 7 bases, with 18 bases left in between. The CDR3 region is CASSPGLPPIGYTF. The CDR3 DNA is TGTGCCAGCAGCCCCGGTTTGCCTCCCATTGGCTACACCTTC.

This clonotype was seen only a few times. The V gene is TRBV6-6, the J gene TRBJ2-3; unclear D gene. CDR3 length equals 11 residues. Germline-derived CDR1 and CDR2 are MNHNY and SVGAGI (reference sequence). V lost 2 bases and J 10 bases, leaving 7 bases between the germline ends. The CDR3, as DNA: TGTGCCAGCAGTTACCTGAGTCCGCAGTATTTT. As protein: CASSYLSPQYF.

This clonotype was recorded at least ten times. The rearrangement links TRBV7-2 to TRBJ2-6, with D possibly being TRBD2 (6 bases). The ends were cut back, 8 bases at V and 1 base at J, with 9 bases in the middle. Germline values: CDR1 SGHTA, CDR2 FQGNSA. There are 14 residues in the CDR3. CDR3 sequence reads: CASGGRSGANVLTF. CDR3 DNA sequence: TGTGCCAGCGGAGGGCGTTCTGGGGCCAACGTCCTGACTTTC.

Concerning this clonotype: At one end the junction does not follow the germline gene, possibly because of a read error. The rearrangement links TRBV2 to TRBJ2-2, with D possibly being TRBD1 (6 bases). CDR3 length equals 18 residues. Germline V gene data show CDR1 as SNHLY and CDR2 as FYNNEI. Here the CDR3 reads CACSLNPPAGAATGELFF. DNA of the CDR3: TGTGCCTGCAGTTTAAACCCCCCCGCAGGGGCGGCCACCGGGGAGCTGTTTTTT. Based on the CDR3 plus reference TRBV2 and TRBJ2-2, the full variable domain is EPEVTQTPSHQVTQMGQEVILRCVPISNHLYFYWYRQILGQKVEFLVSFYNNEISEKSEIFDDQFSVERPDGSNFTLKIRSTKLEDSAMYFCACSLNPPAGAATGELFFGEGSRLTVL.

This clonotype occurred many times. The J gene is TRBJ2-6, the V gene TRBV18, with D possibly TRBD2 on 6 matching bases. V lost 5 bases and J lost 0, with 14 bases in between. The CDR3 sequence is 17 residues long. Germline lookup yields CDR1 KGHSH and CDR2 LQKENI. CDR3 nucleotide sequence: TGTGCCAGCTCAACGGGACTGATAGTCTCTGGGGCCAACGTCCTGACTTTC. Amino acid sequence: CASSTGLIVSGANVLTF. The full variable domain, rest sourced from reference TRBV18 and TRBJ2-6, is NAGVMQNPRHLVRRRGQEARLRCSPMKGHSHVYWYRQLPEEGLKFMVYLQKENIIDESGMPKERFSAEFPKEGPSILRIQQVVRGDSAAYFCASSTGLIVSGANVLTFGAGSRLTVL.

This clonotype has ten or more counts. The chain employs TRBV3-1 and TRBJ2-1, with a possible D match to TRBD2 (5 bases). The CDR3 length is 14 residues. Trimming cost V 4 bases and J 5 bases, with 12 bases left between them. Germline V gene lookup returns CDR1 LGHDT and CDR2 YNNKEL (reference sequence). The CDR3 region has the DNA TGTGCCAGCAGCCGCTCCGGGAAGAACAATGAGCAGTTCTTC. It specifies CASSRSGKNNEQFF.

This clonotype occurred many times. V gene TRBV3-1 combines with J gene TRBJ2-7, with TRBD2 as a possible D gene (7 bases). The CDR3 is 17 amino acids. With 4 bases removed from V and 0 bases from J, the gap between germline ends came to 19 bases. Germline-derived CDR1 and CDR2 are LGHDT and YNNKEL (reference sequence). For the CDR3, the DNA is TGTGCCAGCAGCCGGTCCTCTGGCGGGGGCCCCTCCTACGAGCAGTACTTC. It encodes CASSRSSGGGPSYEQYF.

The sample holds many counts of this clonotype. The gene calls are TRBV4-3 and TRBJ2-5; 7 bases are shared with TRBD1. This CDR3 spans 14 amino acids. Germline lookup yields CDR1 LGHNA and CDR2 YSLEER. Unmatched junction bases numbered 4, after V lost 3 bases and J lost 3 bases. DNA for the CDR3: TGCGCCAGCAGCCAGGGACAGAGAGAAGAGACCCAGTACTTC. This encodes CASSQGQREETQYF.

This clonotype was recorded many times. The chain links TRBV15 to TRBJ1-6, with a weak D call TRBD1 (6 bases). Germline values: CDR1 LNHNV, CDR2 YYDKDF (reference sequence). This CDR3 is 17 amino acids long. V lost 0 bases and J 0 bases, leaving 9 bases between the germline ends. For the CDR3, the DNA is TGTGCCACCAGCAGAGACGCGGACAGCTCCTATAATTCACCCCTCCACTTT. It codes for CATSRDADSSYNSPLHF.

This clonotype was observed many times. This chain uses TRBV24-1 with TRBJ1-1; no reliable D call. The CDR3 sequence is 12 residues long. CDR1 is KGHDR and CDR2 is SFDVKD in the germline V gene. The V end was cut by 2 bases, the J end by 8 bases, with 8 bases between. The CDR3 sequence: CATSDSRQEAFF. The CDR3 nucleotides read TGTGCCACCAGTGATTCAAGGCAAGAAGCTTTCTTT.

At least ten counts were recorded for this clonotype. The J gene is TRBJ2-5, the V gene TRBV20-1, with unresolved D. Trimming took off 3 bases at V and 4 bases at J, with 18 bases between the two ends. Germline values: CDR1 DFQATT, CDR2 SNEGSKA (reference sequence). The CDR3 length is 15 residues. As DNA, the CDR3 is TGCAGTGCTAGGTCGCAACGGGCCTTAGTAGAGACCCAGTACTTC. This encodes CSARSQRALVETQYF.

This rearrangement joins TRBV7-6 to TRBJ2-5; weak D call: TRBD1 (6 bases). Germline V gives CDR1 SGHVS, CDR2 FNYEAQ. V lost 1 base, J lost 4 bases, and 13 bases lay in between. CDR3 length: 15 residues. The CDR3 sequence is CASSLDRVVLETQYF. Written as DNA, the CDR3 is TGTGCCAGCAGCTTAGACAGGGTGGTGTTAGAGACCCAGTACTTC.

The rearrangement uses TRBV7-2 and TRBJ1-1; possibly TRBD1 for D (5 bases). Germline CDR1 reads SGHTA; CDR2 reads FQGNSA. The CDR3 extends over 15 amino acids. Trimming stripped 5 bases from V and 5 bases from J, with 18 bases between. DNA of the CDR3: TGTGCCAGCAGCACAGGACCGGGGGAGAGGACTGAAGCTTTCTTT. Residues: CASSTGPGERTEAFF.